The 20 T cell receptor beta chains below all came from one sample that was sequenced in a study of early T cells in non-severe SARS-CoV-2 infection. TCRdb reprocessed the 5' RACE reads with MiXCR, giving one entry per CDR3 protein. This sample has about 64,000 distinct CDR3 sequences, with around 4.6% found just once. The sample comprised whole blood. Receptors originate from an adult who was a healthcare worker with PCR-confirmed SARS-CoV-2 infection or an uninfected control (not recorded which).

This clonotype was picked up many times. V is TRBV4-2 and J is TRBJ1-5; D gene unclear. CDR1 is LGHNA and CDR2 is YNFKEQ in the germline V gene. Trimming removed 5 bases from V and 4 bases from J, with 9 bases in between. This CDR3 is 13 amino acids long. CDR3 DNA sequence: TGTGCCAGCAGCTCCGGATGGAATCAGCCCCAGCATTTT. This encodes CASSSGWNQPQHF.

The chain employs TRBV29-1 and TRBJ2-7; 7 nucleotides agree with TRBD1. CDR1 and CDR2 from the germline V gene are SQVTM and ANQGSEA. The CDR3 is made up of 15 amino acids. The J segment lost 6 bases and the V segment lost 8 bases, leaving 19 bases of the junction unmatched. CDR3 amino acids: CSNWEPSTGRSEQYF. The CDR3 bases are TGCAGCAACTGGGAACCCTCGACAGGGCGCAGCGAGCAGTACTTC.

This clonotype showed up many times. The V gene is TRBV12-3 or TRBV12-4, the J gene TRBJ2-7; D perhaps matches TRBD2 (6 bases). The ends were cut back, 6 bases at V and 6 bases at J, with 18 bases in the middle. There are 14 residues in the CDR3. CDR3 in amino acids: CASSTTVGGGEQYF. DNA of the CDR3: TGTGCCAGCAGCACTACTGTCGGGGGAGGCGAGCAGTACTTC.

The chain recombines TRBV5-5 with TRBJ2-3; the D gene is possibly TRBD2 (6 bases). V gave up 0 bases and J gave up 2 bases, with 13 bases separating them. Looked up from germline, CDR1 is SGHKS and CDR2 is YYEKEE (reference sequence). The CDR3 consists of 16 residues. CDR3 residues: CASSLDPSANTDTQYF. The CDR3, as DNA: TGTGCCAGCAGCTTGGACCCTAGCGCAAACACAGATACGCAGTATTTT.

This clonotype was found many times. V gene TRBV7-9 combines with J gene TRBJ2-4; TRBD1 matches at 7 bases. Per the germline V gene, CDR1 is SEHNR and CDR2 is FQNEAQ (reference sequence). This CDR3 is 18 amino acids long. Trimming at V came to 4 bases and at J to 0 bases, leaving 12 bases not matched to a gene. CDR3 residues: CASSSPSRTGTAKNIQYF. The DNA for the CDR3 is TGTGCCAGCAGCTCCCCATCCCGGACAGGTACAGCCAAAAACATTCAGTACTTC.

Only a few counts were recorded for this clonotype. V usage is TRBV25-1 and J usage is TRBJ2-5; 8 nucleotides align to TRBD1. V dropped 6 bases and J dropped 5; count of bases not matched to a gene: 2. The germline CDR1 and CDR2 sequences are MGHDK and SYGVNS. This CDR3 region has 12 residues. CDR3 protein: CASSRGRETQYF. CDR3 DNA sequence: TGTGCCAGCAGCAGGGGGCGGGAGACCCAGTACTTC.

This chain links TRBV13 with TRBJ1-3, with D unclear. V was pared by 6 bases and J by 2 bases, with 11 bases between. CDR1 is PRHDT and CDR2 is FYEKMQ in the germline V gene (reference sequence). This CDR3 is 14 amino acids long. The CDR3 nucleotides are TGTGCCAGCAGAAGTTCAGCGGCTGGAAACACCATATATTTT. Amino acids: CASRSSAAGNTIYF.

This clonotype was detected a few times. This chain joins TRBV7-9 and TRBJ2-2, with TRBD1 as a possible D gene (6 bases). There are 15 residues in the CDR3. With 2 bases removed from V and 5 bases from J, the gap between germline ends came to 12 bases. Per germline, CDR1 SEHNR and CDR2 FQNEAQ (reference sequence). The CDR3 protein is CASSLRQDGTGELFF. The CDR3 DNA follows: TGTGCCAGCAGCTTAAGACAGGATGGAACCGGGGAGCTGTTTTTT.

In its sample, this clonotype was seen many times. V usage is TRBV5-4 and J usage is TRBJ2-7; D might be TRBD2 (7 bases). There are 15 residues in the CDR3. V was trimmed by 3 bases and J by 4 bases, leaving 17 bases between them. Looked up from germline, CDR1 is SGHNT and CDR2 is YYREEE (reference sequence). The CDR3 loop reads CASSSRAGAWYEQYF. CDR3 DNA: TGTGCCAGCAGCTCACGGGCGGGGGCATGGTACGAGCAGTACTTC.

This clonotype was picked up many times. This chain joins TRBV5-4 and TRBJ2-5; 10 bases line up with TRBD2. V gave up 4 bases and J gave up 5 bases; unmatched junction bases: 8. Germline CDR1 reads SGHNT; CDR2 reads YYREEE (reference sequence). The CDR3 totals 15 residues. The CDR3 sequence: CASSRKREGPETQYF. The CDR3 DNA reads TGTGCCAGCAGCAGGAAGCGGGAGGGCCCCGAGACCCAGTACTTC.

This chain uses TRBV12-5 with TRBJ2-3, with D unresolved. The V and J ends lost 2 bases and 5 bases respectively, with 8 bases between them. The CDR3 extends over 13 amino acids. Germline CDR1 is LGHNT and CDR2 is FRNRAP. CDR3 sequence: CASGLNSGDTQYF. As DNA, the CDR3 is TGTGCTAGTGGTTTGAATTCGGGAGATACGCAGTATTTT.

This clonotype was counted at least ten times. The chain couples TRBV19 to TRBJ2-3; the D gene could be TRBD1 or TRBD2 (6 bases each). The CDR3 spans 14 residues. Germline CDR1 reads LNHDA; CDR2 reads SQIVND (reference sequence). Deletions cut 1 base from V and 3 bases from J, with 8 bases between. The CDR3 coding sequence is TGTGCCAGTAGTATAGCGGGGGCGACAGATACGCAGTATTTT. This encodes CASSIAGATDTQYF.

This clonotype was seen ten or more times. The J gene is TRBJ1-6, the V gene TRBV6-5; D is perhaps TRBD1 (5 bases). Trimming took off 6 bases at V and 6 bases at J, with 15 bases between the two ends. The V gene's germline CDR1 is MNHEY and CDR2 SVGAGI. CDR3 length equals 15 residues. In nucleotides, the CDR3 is TGTGCCAGCAGATGGGCCGGGGGGTTTAATTCACCCCTCCACTTT. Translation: CASRWAGGFNSPLHF.

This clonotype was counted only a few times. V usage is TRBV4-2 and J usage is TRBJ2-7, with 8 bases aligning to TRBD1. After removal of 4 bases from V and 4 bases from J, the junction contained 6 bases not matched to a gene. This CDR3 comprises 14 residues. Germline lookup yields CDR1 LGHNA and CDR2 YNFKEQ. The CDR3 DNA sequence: TGTGCCAGCAGCCGGCTGACAGGGGTGTACGAGCAGTACTTC. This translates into CASSRLTGVYEQYF.

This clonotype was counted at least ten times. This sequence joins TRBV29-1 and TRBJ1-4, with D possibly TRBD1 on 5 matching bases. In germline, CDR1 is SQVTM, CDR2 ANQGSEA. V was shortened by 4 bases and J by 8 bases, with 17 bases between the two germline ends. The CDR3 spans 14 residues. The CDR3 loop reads CSVAPGTGSEKLFF. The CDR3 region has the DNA TGCAGCGTTGCCCCCGGGACTGGAAGCGAAAAACTGTTTTTT.

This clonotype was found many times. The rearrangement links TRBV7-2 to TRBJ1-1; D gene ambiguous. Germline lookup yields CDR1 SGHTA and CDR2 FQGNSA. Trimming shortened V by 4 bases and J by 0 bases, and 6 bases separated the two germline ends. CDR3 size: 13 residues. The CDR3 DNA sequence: TGTGCCAGCAGCTCCCCAATGAACACTGAAGCTTTCTTT. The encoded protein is CASSSPMNTEAFF. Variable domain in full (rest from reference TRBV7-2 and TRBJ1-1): GAGVSQSPSNKVTEKGKDVELRCDPISGHTALYWYRQSLGQGLEFLIYFQGNSAPDKSGLPSDRFSAERTGGSVSTLTIQRTQQEDSAVYLCASSSPMNTEAFFGQGTRLTVV.

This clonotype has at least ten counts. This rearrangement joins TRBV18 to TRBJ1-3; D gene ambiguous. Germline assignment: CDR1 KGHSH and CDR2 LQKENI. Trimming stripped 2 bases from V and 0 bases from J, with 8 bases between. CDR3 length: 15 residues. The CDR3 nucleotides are TGTGCCAGCTCACCAGATATCAACTCTGGAAACACCATATATTTT. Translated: CASSPDINSGNTIYF. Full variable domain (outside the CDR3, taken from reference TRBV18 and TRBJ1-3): NAGVMQNPRHLVRRRGQEARLRCSPMKGHSHVYWYRQLPEEGLKFMVYLQKENIIDESGMPKERFSAEFPKEGPSILRIQQVVRGDSAAYFCASSPDINSGNTIYFGEGSWLTVV.

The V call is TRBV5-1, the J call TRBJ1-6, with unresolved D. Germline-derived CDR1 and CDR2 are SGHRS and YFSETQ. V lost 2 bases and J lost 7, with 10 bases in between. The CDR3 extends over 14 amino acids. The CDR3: CASSFVPGNSPLHF. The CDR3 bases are TGCGCCAGCAGCTTCGTTCCGGGCAATTCACCCCTCCACTTT.

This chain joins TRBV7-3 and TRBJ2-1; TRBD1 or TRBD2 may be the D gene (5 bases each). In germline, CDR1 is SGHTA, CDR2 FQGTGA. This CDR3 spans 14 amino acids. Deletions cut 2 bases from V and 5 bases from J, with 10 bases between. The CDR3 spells CASSLPGRHNEQFF. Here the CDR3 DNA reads TGTGCCAGCAGCTTACCGGGACGACACAATGAGCAGTTCTTC. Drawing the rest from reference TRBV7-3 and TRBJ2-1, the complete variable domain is GAGVSQTPSNKVTEKGKYVELRCDPISGHTALYWYRQSLGQGPEFLIYFQGTGAADDSGLPNDRFFAVRPEGSVSTLKIQRTERGDSAVYLCASSLPGRHNEQFFGPGTRLTVL.

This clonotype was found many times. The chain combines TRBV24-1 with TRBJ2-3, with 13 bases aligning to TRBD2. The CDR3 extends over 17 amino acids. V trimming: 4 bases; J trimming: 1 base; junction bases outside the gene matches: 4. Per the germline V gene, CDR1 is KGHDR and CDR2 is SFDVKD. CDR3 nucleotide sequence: TGTGCCACCAGTGAGAGGACTAGCGGGGGCCGCACAGATACGCAGTATTTT. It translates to CATSERTSGGRTDTQYF.